The TCR beta chain under discussion was sequenced for a study of CD8 T cells in ankylosing spondylitis. Study conclusions and caveats: Seemingly distinctive of ankylosing spondylitis blood was a TCR beta motif formed by eight highly homologous variants.

Germline loops: CDR1 SGHRS, CDR2 YFSETQ. Trimming took 3 bases from V and 5 from J, leaving 10 bases between them. This CDR3 spans 13 amino acids. TCRdb redid the calling of the 5' RACE reads with MiXCR, one entry per CDR3 protein. The table shows 470,000 or so distinct CDR3 sequences, with more than 25% occurring only once. This clonotype was detected only a few times. What it binds is not known. The sequenced sample was blood, either unsorted or a sorted T cell fraction (not recorded which). The genes are TRBV5-1 and TRBJ2-3, with D unresolved. The sequence was obtained from a male donor with ankylosing spondylitis. DNA of the CDR3: TGCGCCAGCAGCTATATCCCCGGAGATACGCAGTATTTT. Its protein is CASSYIPGDTQYF.